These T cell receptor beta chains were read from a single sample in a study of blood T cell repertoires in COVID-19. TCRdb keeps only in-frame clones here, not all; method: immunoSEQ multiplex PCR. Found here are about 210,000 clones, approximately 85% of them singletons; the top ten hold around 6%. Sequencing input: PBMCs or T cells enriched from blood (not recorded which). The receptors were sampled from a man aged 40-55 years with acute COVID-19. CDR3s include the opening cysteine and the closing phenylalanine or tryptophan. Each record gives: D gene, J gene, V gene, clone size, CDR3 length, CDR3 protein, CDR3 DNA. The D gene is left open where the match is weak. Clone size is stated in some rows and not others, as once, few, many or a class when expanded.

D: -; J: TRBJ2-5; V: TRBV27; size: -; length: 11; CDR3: CASRREETQYF; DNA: TGTGCCAGCAGAAGGGAGGAGACCCAGTACTTC
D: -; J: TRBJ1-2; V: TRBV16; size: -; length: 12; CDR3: CASSQSAEGYTF; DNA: TGTGCCAGCAGCCAATCAGCTGAGGGCTACACCTTC
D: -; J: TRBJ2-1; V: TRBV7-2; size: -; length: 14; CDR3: CASSEWAQANEQFF; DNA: TGTGCCAGCAGCGAATGGGCGCAGGCCAATGAGCAGTTCTTC
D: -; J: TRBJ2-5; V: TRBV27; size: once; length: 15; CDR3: CASSLDPGGQETQYF; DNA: TGTGCCAGCAGTTTAGATCCCGGGGGTCAAGAGACCCAGTACTTC
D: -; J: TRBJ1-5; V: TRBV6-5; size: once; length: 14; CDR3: CASSYGRLGQPQHF; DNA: TGTGCCAGCAGTTACGGCAGGCTTGGTCAGCCCCAGCATTTT
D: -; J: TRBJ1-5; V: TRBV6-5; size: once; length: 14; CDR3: CASSRTASNQPQHF; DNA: TGTGCCAGCAGTCGGACAGCCAGCAATCAGCCCCAGCATTTT
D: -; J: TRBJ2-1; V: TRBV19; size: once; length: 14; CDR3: CASSRVESYNEQFF; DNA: TGTGCCAGTAGCAGGGTAGAATCCTACAATGAGCAGTTCTTC
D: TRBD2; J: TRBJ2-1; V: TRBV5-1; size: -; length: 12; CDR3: CASGLAGNEQFF; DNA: TGCGCCAGCGGCCTAGCGGGCAATGAGCAGTTCTTC
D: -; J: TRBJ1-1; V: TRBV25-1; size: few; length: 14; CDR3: CASSSGTLNTEAFF; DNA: TGTGCCAGCAGTTCAGGAACCCTTAACACTGAAGCTTTCTTT
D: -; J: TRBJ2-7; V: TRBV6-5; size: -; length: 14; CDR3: CASSHRDNSYEQYF; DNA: TGTGCCAGCAGTCACCGGGACAATTCCTACGAGCAGTACTTC
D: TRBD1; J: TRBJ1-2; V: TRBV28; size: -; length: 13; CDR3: CASSPTGGYGYTF; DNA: TGTGCCAGCAGCCCCACAGGGGGCTATGGCTACACCTTC
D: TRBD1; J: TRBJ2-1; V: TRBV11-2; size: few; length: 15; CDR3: CASSLGQLTYNEQFF; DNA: TGTGCCAGCAGCCTGGGACAGCTAACCTACAATGAGCAGTTCTTC
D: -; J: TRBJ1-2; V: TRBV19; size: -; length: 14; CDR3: CASSISGILHGYTF; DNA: TGTGCCAGTAGTATTTCAGGGATTCTTCATGGCTACACCTTC
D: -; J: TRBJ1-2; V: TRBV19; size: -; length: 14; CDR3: CASSLTVSFYGYTF; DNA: TGTGCCAGTAGTCTGACAGTCTCTTTCTATGGCTACACCTTC
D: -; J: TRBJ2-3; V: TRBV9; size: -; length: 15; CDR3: CASSVFSSDTDTQYF; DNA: TGTGCCAGCAGCGTATTTTCTAGCGACACAGATACGCAGTATTTT
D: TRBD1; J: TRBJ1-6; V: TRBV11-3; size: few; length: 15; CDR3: CASSLGDSSNSPLHF; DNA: TGTGCCAGCAGCTTGGGGGACAGTTCCAATTCACCCCTCCACTTT
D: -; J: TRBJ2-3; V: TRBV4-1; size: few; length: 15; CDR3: CASSQGATGTDTQYF; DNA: TGCGCCAGCAGCCAAGGAGCTACAGGCACAGATACGCAGTATTTT
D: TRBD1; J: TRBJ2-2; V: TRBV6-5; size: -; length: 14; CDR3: CASSLRQGTGELFF; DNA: TGTGCCAGCAGCCTAAGACAGGGAACCGGGGAGCTGTTTTTT
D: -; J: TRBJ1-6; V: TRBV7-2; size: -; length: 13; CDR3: CASSLYSYSPLHF; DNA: TGTGCCAGCAGCTTATACAGCTATTCACCCCTCCACTTT
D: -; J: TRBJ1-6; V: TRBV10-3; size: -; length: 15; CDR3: CAISPGQTYNSPLHF; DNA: TGTGCCATCAGCCCCGGACAGACATATAATTCACCCCTCCACTTT
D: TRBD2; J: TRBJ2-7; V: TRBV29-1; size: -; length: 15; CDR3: CSGLGGLAPGDEQYF; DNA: TGCAGCGGGCTCGGAGGACTAGCCCCCGGGGACGAGCAGTACTTC
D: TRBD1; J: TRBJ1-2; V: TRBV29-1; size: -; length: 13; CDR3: CSVVGQGAWGYTF; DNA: TGCAGCGTTGTGGGGCAGGGGGCTTGGGGCTACACCTTC
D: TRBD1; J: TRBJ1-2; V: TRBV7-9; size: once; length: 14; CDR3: CASSPGQNNYGYTF; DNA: TGTGCCAGCTCCCCGGGACAGAATAACTATGGCTACACCTTC